The 8 T cell receptor beta chains reported below all come from one sample, sequenced in a study of post-analysis software for immune sequencing data. Whole-study results and caveats: The five TRBV segments detected at higher frequency in patients than in controls included TRBV5-6, TRBV5-1 and TRBV20-1.

These TCRs' antigens remain unknown. Researchers reported that TCR beta cDNA libraries carried unique molecular identifiers. TCRdb reanalysed the PCR reads using MiXCR and keeps one entry per CDR3 protein. The sample carries a few hundred thousand distinct CDR3 sequences, approximately 38% recorded once. The sample consisted of blood. The receptors were gathered from a girl aged 10 to 17 with multiple sclerosis.

This clonotype was picked up a small number of times. The J gene is TRBJ2-7, the V gene TRBV4-2; D is possibly TRBD2 (7 bases). Germline-derived CDR1 and CDR2 are LGHNA and YNFKEQ. V shed 4 bases and J shed 4 bases, with 17 bases lying between them. This CDR3 contains 15 residues. CDR3 region: CASSPGGGGKYEQYF. The CDR3 bases are TGTGCCAGCAGCCCCGGAGGGGGGGGTAAATACGAGCAGTACTTC.

As to this clonotype: The junction departs from the called germline gene at one end, perhaps through a read error. The CDR3, as DNA: TGTGCCACCAGTGAGGGTCGGACATGGCCCCGGCATTTT. Its translation: CATSEGRTWPRHF. The chain employs TRBV24-1 and TRBJ1-5; D perhaps matches TRBD1 (5 bases). This CDR3 has 13 amino acids. Per germline, CDR1 KGHDR and CDR2 SFDVKD.

This clonotype has a handful of counts. The rearrangement joins TRBV2 to TRBJ2-7, with 7 bases aligning to TRBD1. Germline lookup yields CDR1 SNHLY and CDR2 FYNNEI. The CDR3 sequence is 16 residues long. V shed 5 bases and J 1 base; nucleotides not matched to a gene: 11. CDR3 nucleotide sequence: TGTGCCAGCAGTCCCCAAGGATGGGACAGTTCCTACGAGCAGTACTTC. Protein product: CASSPQGWDSSYEQYF.

This clonotype has a single count. J is TRBJ2-4 and V is TRBV27, with 7 bases matching TRBD1. The J call may be in error: the DNA end matches TRBJ2-7 better. The CDR3 consists of 15 residues. Germline V CDR1 and CDR2: MNHEY, SMNVEV (reference sequence). CDR3 amino acids: CASSIRRDSSYEQYF. CDR3 coding DNA: TGTGCCAGCAGTATTCGCCGGGACAGCTCCTACGAGCAGTACTTC.

This chain uses TRBV6-2 or TRBV6-3 with TRBJ2-3; TRBD1 aligns across 10 bases. The CDR3 has 15 residues. In germline, CDR1 is MNHEY, CDR2 SVGEGT. After removal of 7 bases from V and 2 bases from J, the junction contained 6 bases not matched to a gene. CDR3 region: CASTGQGRSTDTQYF. CDR3 bases: TGTGCCAGCACGGGACAGGGGCGGTCCACAGATACGCAGTATTTT.

The rearrangement joins TRBV7-9 to TRBJ1-1; D possibly corresponds to TRBD1 (5 bases). The CDR3 sequence is 16 residues long. V lost 1 base to trimming and J lost 6 bases, with 18 bases between them. Germline CDR1 is SEHNR and CDR2 is FQNEAQ (reference sequence). As DNA, the CDR3 is TGTGCCAGCAGCTTAGTGATGGGGGGGTCAGACCCTGAAGCTTTCTTT. It encodes CASSLVMGGSDPEAFF.

This clonotype was detected only a few times. Its ends do not fully match the called genes, so a read error is possible. The V call is TRBV5-1, the J call TRBJ2-3, with TRBD1 matching over 9 bases. In germline, CDR1 is SGHRS, CDR2 YFSETQ. The CDR3 is 14 amino acids. This CDR3 is CASSRGQGTDTQYF. For the CDR3, the DNA is TGTGCCAGCAGTAGAGGACAGGGGACAGATACGCAGTATTTT.

The chain is built from TRBV7-9 and TRBJ1-4; D is ambiguous. This CDR3 is 12 amino acids long. CDR1 and CDR2 (germline): SEHNR, FQNEAQ (reference sequence). With 1 base removed from V and 7 bases from J, the gap between germline ends came to 4 bases. The CDR3 bases are TGTGCCAGCAGCTTAGTGGGTGAAAAACTGTTTTTT. Translation: CASSLVGEKLFF.